This T cell receptor (beta chain) was found in a study of blood T cells in healthy people across ages. Sample-barcoded 5' priming and a J-beta primer mix drove a second PCR of about 6 to 12 cycles. TCRdb reprocessed the 5' RACE reads with MiXCR, giving one entry per CDR3 protein. This table holds 760,000 or so distinct CDR3 sequences, more than 20% found once. The count of this clonotype is one. CDR3 size: 15 residues. Germline loops: CDR1 SGHDT, CDR2 YYEEEE. Trimming cost V 3 bases and J 1 base, with 13 bases left between them. This sample was shared with a second study, whose subject was T cells of mothers and their children.

The specimen sequenced was blood. The origin of this receptor is a boy between 5 and 17 years old in good health. V usage is TRBV5-6 and J usage is TRBJ2-5, with D tentatively TRBD1 or TRBD2 (5 bases each). The CDR3 sequence is CASSSRGSVQETQYF. DNA for the CDR3: TGTGCCAGCAGCTCCCGGGGCTCGGTCCAAGAGACCCAGTACTTC.